This passage covers 21 T cell receptor beta chains from one sample sequenced in a study of OX40 agonist ivuxolimab in advanced cancers. Only in-frame clones appear in the TCRdb table, and some are missing; sequencing was by immunoSEQ multiplex PCR. This sample has tens of thousands of clones, with approximately 87% found just once. Source: CD4+ or CD8+ T cells sorted from blood, taken in a trial of the OX40 agonist ivuxolimab. Receptors were obtained from an adult with an advanced solid tumor such as melanoma, head and neck, liver or kidney cancer.

This chain links TRBV19 with TRBJ1-1; TRBD1 matches at 9 bases. V gave up 2 bases and J gave up 4 bases; unmatched junction bases: 2. The germline V gene has CDR1 LNHDA and CDR2 SQIVND (reference sequence). This CDR3 is 14 amino acids long. The CDR3 region has the DNA TGTGCCAGTAGTATAACAGGGGGCACCACTGAAGCTTTCTTT. Protein sequence: CASSITGGTTEAFF.

This rearrangement joins TRBV29-1 to TRBJ1-1; D ambiguous. V was trimmed by 1 base and J by 1 base, leaving 13 bases between them. This CDR3 has 15 amino acids. In germline, CDR1 is SQVTM, CDR2 ANQGSEA. The CDR3 region is CSVEVRSGRNTEAFF. Here the CDR3 DNA reads TGCAGCGTTGAAGTCCGATCCGGGAGGAACACTGAAGCTTTCTTT. The full variable domain, with the rest looked up from reference TRBV29-1 and TRBJ1-1, is SAVISQKPSRDICQRGTSLTIQCQVDSQVTMMFWYRQQPGQSLTLIATANQGSEATYESGFVIDKFPISRPNLTFSTLTVSNMSPEDSSIYLCSVEVRSGRNTEAFFGQGTRLTVV.

The gene calls are TRBV6-6 and TRBJ2-7; weak D call: TRBD1 (5 bases). Trimming pared 8 bases from V and 6 bases from J, leaving 17 bases between. CDR1 and CDR2 from the germline V gene are MNHNY and SVGAGI (reference sequence). The CDR3 has 13 amino acids. Here the CDR3 DNA reads TGTGCCAGCGGCAGGGCAGCCGCGAGCGAGCAGTACTTC. This codes for CASGRAAASEQYF.

The V call is TRBV5-6, the J call TRBJ2-7; no definite D call. CDR1 and CDR2 from the germline V gene are SGHDT and YYEEEE. The CDR3 has 16 amino acids. Trimming left V 1 base short and J 4 bases short, with 18 bases between. The CDR3 here is CASSLLGSLSDYEQYF. In nucleotides, the CDR3 is TGTGCCAGCAGCTTGCTCGGCAGCCTATCGGATTACGAGCAGTACTTC.

The rearrangement links TRBV11-1 to TRBJ1-1; 8 positions match TRBD1. Germline trimming cut 5 bases from V and 0 bases from J; bases unmatched to any gene: 5. The CDR3 is 15 amino acids. Germline V gene data show CDR1 as SGHAT and CDR2 as FQDESV (reference sequence). The CDR3 DNA sequence: TGTGCCAGCAGCCCAAGGACAGGGATGAACACTGAAGCTTTCTTT. This encodes CASSPRTGMNTEAFF.

This clone was found a few times. This chain links TRBV28 with TRBJ1-5; D may be TRBD1 (6 bases). This CDR3 is 15 amino acids long. Germline CDR1 MDHEN, CDR2 SYDVKM. V was clipped by 5 bases and J by 6 bases, with 17 bases between them. Written as DNA, the CDR3 is TGTGCCAGCAGTATTGGCGGGGGGGACATTCAGCCCCAGCATTTT. Translation: CASSIGGGDIQPQHF.

This clone was counted a single time. The genes are TRBV6-1 and TRBJ1-1, with D unclear. The CDR3 spans 11 residues. CDR1 is MNHNS, CDR2 SASEGT, per germline. The germline V and J ends were trimmed by 2 bases and 10 bases, with 8 bases remaining between them. CDR3 region: CASSESKAAFF. CDR3 coding DNA: TGTGCCAGCAGTGAAAGTAAGGCAGCTTTCTTT.

V is TRBV10-3 and J is TRBJ2-1; TRBD2 matches at 12 bases. Germline V lookup: CDR1 ENHRY, CDR2 SYGVKD. This CDR3 comprises 15 residues. V dropped 0 bases and J dropped 9; count of bases not matched to a gene: 3. CDR3 DNA sequence: TGTGCCATCAGTGAGTCTGGGACTAGCGGGTCTGAGCAGTTCTTC. Its translation is CAISESGTSGSEQFF.

CDR3 region: CASSFYGGAGGQETQYF. For the CDR3, the DNA is TGTGCCAGCAGTTTCTATGGGGGAGCGGGAGGCCAAGAGACCCAGTACTTC. The V and J genes are TRBV5-6 and TRBJ2-5; 9 bases line up with TRBD2. Trimming cost V 5 bases and J 1 base; bases outside gene matches: 12. Germline assignment: CDR1 SGHDT and CDR2 YYEEEE. CDR3 length: 17 amino acids.

The count of this clone is one. The J gene is TRBJ1-1, the V gene TRBV29-1; 9 bases fit TRBD1. CDR3 length: 14 amino acids. Germline loops: CDR1 SQVTM, CDR2 ANQGSEA. After removal of 5 bases from V and 2 bases from J, the junction contained 6 bases not matched to a gene. The CDR3 coding sequence is TGCAGCGTTTCTCGGGACAGGGCAAACACTGAAGCTTTCTTT. Encoded protein: CSVSRDRANTEAFF.

The J gene is TRBJ2-7, the V gene TRBV5-4; no clear D gene. CDR1 and CDR2 from the germline V gene are SGHNT and YYREEE (reference sequence). V lost 4 bases and J lost 0, with 20 bases in between. This CDR3 contains 17 residues. CDR3 amino acids: CASSPAYVGPDSYEQYF. The CDR3 region has the DNA TGTGCCAGCAGCCCGGCTTATGTGGGTCCAGACTCCTACGAGCAGTACTTC.

The chain combines TRBV11-2 with TRBJ1-1; D is undetermined. Trimming removed 5 bases from V and 1 base from J, with 14 bases in between. This CDR3 has 15 amino acids. The germline V gene has CDR1 SGHAT and CDR2 FQNNGV. The CDR3 DNA sequence: TGTGCCAGCAGCCCAAAAGGCGGGGAGAACACTGAAGCTTTCTTT. It specifies CASSPKGGENTEAFF.

The rearrangement joins TRBV5-1 to TRBJ2-1; 9 bases are shared with TRBD2. V lost 1 base, J lost 6 bases, and 2 bases stayed unmatched. The germline gives CDR1 SGHRS, CDR2 YFSETQ. The CDR3 is 14 residues long. Here the CDR3 reads CASSLPSGTNEQFF. DNA of the CDR3: TGCGCCAGCAGCTTGCCTAGCGGGACCAATGAGCAGTTCTTC.

The gene calls are TRBV7-6 and TRBJ2-3, with TRBD2 matching over 7 bases. J gave up 4 bases and V 1 base, and 5 bases lay outside the gene matches. The germline V gene has CDR1 SGHVS and CDR2 FNYEAQ. The CDR3 is 15 amino acids. Written as DNA, the CDR3 is TGTGCCAGCAGCTTAGGCGGGAGTGTCGCAGATACGCAGTATTTT. Protein product: CASSLGGSVADTQYF.

The chain couples TRBV18 to TRBJ1-1; D uncertain. V lost 4 bases to trimming and J lost 3 bases, with 9 bases between them. The CDR3 is made up of 13 amino acids. Germline lookup yields CDR1 KGHSH and CDR2 LQKENI. CDR3 sequence: CASSLIRDTEAFF. The CDR3 DNA reads TGTGCCAGCTCACTAATCCGGGACACTGAAGCTTTCTTT.

This clone was seen a single time. J is TRBJ2-3 and V is TRBV19; the D is unclear. The CDR3 totals 17 residues. Trimming shortened V by 3 bases and J by 2 bases, and 18 bases separated the two germline ends. Looked up from germline, CDR1 is LNHDA and CDR2 is SQIVND (reference sequence). CDR3 region: CASSIGQFSSTTDTQYF. CDR3 DNA sequence: TGTGCCAGTAGTATCGGTCAGTTCTCATCGACCACAGATACGCAGTATTTT.

The rearrangement links TRBV28 to TRBJ1-2, with a possible D match to TRBD1 (5 bases). The V gene lost 6 bases and the J gene lost 4 bases, with 15 bases spanning the gap. Germline CDR1 is MDHEN and CDR2 is SYDVKM. The CDR3 is made up of 14 amino acids. CDR3 in amino acids: CASSRPGGGYGYTF. DNA for the CDR3: TGTGCCAGCAGCAGACCTGGGGGTGGCTATGGCTACACCTTC.

The chain has TRBV7-2 and TRBJ2-2; 10 nucleotides agree with TRBD1. This CDR3 region has 16 residues. Germline-derived CDR1 and CDR2 are SGHTA and FQGNSA. V gave up 3 bases and J gave up 5 bases; unmatched junction bases: 6. This CDR3 is CASSFPGTGATGELFF. The CDR3 nucleotides read TGTGCCAGCAGCTTCCCCGGGACAGGGGCGACCGGGGAGCTGTTTTTT.

The chain combines TRBV6-1 with TRBJ2-3, with 8 bases identical to TRBD2. Trimming cost V 3 bases and J 3 bases; bases outside gene matches: 5. Looked up from germline, CDR1 is MNHNS and CDR2 is SASEGT. The CDR3 runs 15 residues. DNA of the CDR3: TGTGCCAGCAGTGAGCGCAGCGGGAGAACAGATACGCAGTATTTT. Translating gives CASSERSGRTDTQYF.

The V and J genes are TRBV7-3 and TRBJ2-7; 7 bases match TRBD1. Germline V CDR1 and CDR2: SGHTA, FQGTGA. J was trimmed by 6 bases and V by 5 bases; bases with no gene match: 7. This CDR3 comprises 13 residues. The DNA for the CDR3 is TGTGCCAGCAGCACTCGACAGGGTCGCGAGCAGTACTTC. Its protein is CASSTRQGREQYF.

The gene calls are TRBV18 and TRBJ2-5; tentatively, D is TRBD1 (6 bases). CDR1 KGHSH and CDR2 LQKENI come from the germline V gene. Deletions cut 3 bases from V and 0 bases from J, with 8 bases between. CDR3 length: 14 residues. CDR3 region: CASSPTGNQETQYF. Written as DNA, the CDR3 is TGTGCCAGCTCACCCACAGGGAACCAAGAGACCCAGTACTTC.